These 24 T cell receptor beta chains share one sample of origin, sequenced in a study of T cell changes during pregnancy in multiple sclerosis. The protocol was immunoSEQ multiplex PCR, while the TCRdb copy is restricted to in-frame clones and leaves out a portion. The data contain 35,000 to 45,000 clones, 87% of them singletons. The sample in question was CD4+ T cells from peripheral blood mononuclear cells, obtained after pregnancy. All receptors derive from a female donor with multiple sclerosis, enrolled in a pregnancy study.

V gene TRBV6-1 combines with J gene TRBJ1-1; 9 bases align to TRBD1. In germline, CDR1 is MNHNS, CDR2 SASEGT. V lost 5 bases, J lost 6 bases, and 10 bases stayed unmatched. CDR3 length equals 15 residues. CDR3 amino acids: CASSPRTGASPEAFF. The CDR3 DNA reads TGTGCCAGCAGTCCACGGACAGGGGCGAGTCCTGAAGCTTTCTTT.

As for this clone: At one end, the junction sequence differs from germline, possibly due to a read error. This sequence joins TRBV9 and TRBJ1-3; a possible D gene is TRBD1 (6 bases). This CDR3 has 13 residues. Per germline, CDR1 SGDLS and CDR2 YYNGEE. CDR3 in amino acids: CASSVPFGDTIHF. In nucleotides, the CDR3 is TGTGCCAGCAGCGTACCATTCGGGGACACCATACATTTT.

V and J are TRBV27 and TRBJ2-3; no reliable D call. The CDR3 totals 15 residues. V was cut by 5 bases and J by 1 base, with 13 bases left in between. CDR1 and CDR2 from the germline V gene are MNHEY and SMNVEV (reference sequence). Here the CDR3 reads CASSPKFLGTDTQYF. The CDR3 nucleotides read TGTGCCAGCAGTCCAAAATTTTTAGGCACAGATACGCAGTATTTT.

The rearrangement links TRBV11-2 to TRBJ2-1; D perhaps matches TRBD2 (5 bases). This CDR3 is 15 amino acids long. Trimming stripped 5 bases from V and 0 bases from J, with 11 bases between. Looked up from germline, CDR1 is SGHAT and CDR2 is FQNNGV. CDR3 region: CASSPGSASYNEQFF. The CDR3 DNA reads TGTGCCAGCAGCCCTGGGAGCGCCTCCTACAATGAGCAGTTCTTC.

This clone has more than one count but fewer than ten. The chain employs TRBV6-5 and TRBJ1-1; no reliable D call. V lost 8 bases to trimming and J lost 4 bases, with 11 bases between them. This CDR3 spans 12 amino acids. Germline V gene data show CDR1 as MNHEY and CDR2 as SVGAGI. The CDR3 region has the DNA TGTGCCAGCTTCTTCGGGAGCACTGAAGCTTTCTTT. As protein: CASFFGSTEAFF.

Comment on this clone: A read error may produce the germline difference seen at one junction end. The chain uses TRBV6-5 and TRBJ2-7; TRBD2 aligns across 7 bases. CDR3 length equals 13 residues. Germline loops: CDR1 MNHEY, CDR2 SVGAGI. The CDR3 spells CASSPGTNYAQYF. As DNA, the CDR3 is TGTGCCAGCAGTCCCGGGACTAACTACGCGCAGTACTTC.

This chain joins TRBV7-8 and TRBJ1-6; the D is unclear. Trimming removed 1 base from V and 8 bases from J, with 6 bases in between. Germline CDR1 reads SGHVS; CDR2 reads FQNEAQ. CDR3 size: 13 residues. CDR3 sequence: CASSLESYSPLHF. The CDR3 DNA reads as TGTGCCAGCAGCTTAGAATCGTATTCACCCCTCCACTTT. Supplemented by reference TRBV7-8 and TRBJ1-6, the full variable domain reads GAGVSQSPRYKVAKRGQDVALRCDPISGHVSLFWYQQALGQGPEFLTYFQNEAQLDKSGLPSDRFFAERPEGSVSTLKIQRTQQEDSAVYLCASSLESYSPLHFGNGTRLTVT.

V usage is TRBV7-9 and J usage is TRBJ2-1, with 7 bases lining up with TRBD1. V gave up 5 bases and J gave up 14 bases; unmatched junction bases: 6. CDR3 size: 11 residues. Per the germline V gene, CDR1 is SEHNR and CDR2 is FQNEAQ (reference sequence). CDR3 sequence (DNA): TGTGCCAGCAGCGCGACAGGGTCGGAGTTCTTC. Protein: CASSATGSEFF.

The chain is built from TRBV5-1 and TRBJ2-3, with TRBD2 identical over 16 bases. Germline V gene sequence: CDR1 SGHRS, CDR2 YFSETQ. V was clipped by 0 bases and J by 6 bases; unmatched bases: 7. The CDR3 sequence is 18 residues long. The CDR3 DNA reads TGCGCCAGCAGCTTGGTTGGGACTAGCGGGGGGGCCGAGGATACGCAGTATTTT. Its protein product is CASSLVGTSGGAEDTQYF.

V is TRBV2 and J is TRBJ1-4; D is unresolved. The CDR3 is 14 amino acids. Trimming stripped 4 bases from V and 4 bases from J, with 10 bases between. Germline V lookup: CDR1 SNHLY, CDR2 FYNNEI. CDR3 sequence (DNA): TGTGCCAGCAGTGGAGAAGTCGGTAATGAAAAACTGTTTTTT. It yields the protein CASSGEVGNEKLFF.

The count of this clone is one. The CDR3 protein is CASRSPGELFF. CDR3 coding DNA: TGTGCCAGTAGGAGCCCCGGGGAGCTGTTTTTT. The J gene is TRBJ2-2, the V gene TRBV19; no definite D call. Germline-derived CDR1 and CDR2 are LNHDA and SQIVND (reference sequence). Trimming removed 6 bases at V and 6 bases at J, with 5 bases between. The CDR3 length is 11 residues.

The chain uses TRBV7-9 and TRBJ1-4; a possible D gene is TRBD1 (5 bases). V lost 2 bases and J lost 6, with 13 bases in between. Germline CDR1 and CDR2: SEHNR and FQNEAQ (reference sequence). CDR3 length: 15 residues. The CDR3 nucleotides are TGTGCCAGCAGCTTATTAGGGGAGGAACATGAAAAACTGTTTTTT. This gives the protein CASSLLGEEHEKLFF.

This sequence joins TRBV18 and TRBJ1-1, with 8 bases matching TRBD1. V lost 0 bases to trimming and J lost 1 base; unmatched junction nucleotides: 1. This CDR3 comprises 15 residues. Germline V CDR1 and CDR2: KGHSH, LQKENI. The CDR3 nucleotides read TGTGCCAGCTCACCACCGCAGGGGGCGAACACTGAAGCTTTCTTT. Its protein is CASSPPQGANTEAFF.

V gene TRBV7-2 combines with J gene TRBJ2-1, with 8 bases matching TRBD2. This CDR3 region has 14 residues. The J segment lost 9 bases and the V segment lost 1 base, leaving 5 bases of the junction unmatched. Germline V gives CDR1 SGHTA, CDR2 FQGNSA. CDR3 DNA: TGTGCCAGCAGCTTAGAGCGGGGGATCGGTGAGCAGTTCTTC. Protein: CASSLERGIGEQFF.

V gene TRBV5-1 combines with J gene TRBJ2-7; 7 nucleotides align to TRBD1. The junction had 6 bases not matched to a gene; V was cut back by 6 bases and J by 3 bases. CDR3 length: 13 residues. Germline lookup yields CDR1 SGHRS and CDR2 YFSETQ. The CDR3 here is CASKMGQSYEQYF. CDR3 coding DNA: TGCGCCAGCAAGATGGGACAGAGCTACGAGCAGTACTTC.

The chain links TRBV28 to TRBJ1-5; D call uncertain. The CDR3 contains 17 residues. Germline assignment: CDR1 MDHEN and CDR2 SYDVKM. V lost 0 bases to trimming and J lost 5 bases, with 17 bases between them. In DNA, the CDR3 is TGTGCCAGCAGTTTATGGTGGCCGAGGGAGAAGGATCAGCCCCAGCATTTT. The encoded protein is CASSLWWPREKDQPQHF.

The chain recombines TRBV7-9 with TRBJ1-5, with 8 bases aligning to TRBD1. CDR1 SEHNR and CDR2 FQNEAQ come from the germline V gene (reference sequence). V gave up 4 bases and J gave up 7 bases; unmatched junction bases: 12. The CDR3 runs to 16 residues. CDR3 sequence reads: CASSSSSQGAGQPQHF. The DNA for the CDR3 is TGTGCCAGCAGCTCCTCCTCCCAGGGGGCGGGACAGCCCCAGCATTTT.

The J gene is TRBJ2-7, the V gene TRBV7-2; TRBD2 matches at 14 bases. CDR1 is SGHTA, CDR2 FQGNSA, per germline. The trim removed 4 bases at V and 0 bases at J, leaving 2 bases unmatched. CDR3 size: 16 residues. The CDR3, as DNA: TGTGCCAGCAGCTGGACTAGCGGGGGGTCCTCCTACGAGCAGTACTTC. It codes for CASSWTSGGSSYEQYF.

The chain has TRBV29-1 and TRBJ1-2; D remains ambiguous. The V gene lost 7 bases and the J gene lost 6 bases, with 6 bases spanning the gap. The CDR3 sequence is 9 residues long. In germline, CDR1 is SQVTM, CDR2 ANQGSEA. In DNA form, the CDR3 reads TGCAGCGCCACTGATGGCTACACCTTC. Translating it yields CSATDGYTF.

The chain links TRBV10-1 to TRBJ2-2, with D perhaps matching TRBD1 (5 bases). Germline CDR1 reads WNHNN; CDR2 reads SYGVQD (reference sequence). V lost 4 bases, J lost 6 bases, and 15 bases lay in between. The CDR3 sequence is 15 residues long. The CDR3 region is CASSGRALGAGELFF. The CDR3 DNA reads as TGCGCCAGCAGTGGTAGAGCCTTAGGGGCCGGGGAGCTGTTTTTT.

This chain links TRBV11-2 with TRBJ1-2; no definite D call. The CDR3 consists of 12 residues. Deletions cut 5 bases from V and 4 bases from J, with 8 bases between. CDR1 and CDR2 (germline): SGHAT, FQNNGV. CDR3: CASSRRGYGYTF. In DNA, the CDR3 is TGTGCCAGCAGCCGCAGAGGCTATGGCTACACCTTC.

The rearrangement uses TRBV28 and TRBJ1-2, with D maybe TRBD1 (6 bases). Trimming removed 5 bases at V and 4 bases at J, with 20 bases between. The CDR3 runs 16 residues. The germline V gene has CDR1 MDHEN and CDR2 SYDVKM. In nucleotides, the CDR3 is TGTGCCAGCAGTCCGGTTACAGGGACCCAACGCTATGGCTACACCTTC. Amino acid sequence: CASSPVTGTQRYGYTF.

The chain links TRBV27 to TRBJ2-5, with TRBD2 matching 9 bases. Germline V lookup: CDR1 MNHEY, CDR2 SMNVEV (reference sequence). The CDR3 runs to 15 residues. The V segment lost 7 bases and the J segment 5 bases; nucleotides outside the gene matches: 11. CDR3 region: CASTLRRGGPETQYF. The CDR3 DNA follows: TGTGCCAGCACCCTTAGGCGGGGGGGCCCGGAGACCCAGTACTTC.

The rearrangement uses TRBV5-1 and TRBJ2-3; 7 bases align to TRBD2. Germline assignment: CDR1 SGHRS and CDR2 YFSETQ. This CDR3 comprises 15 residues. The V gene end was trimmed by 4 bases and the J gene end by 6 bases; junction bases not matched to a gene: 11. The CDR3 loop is CASSRGEAIEDTQYF. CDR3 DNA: TGCGCCAGCAGCCGGGGGGAAGCGATTGAGGATACGCAGTATTTT.